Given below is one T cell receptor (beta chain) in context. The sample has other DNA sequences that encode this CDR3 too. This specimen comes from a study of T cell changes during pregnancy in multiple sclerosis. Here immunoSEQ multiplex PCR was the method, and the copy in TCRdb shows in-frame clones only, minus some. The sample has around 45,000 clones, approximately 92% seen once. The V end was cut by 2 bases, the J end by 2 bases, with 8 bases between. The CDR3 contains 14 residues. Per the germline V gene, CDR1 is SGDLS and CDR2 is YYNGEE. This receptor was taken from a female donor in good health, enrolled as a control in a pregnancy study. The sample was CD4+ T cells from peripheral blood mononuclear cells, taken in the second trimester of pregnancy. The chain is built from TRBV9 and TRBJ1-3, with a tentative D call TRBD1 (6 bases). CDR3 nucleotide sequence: TGTGCCAGCAGCGTTGAGGGGGCTGGAAACACCATATATTTT. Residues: CASSVEGAGNTIYF. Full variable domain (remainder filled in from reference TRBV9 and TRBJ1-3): DSGVTQTPKHLITATGQRVTLRCSPRSGDLSVYWYQQSLDQGLQFLIQYYNGEERAKGNILERFSAQQFPDLHSELNLSSLELGDSALYFCASSVEGAGNTIYFGEGSWLTVV.